The clone carrying this T cell receptor (beta chain) is a singleton in its sample. Its antigen is not identified. This sample is drawn from a study of cytomegalovirus exposure and HLA in healthy donors. The study's findings and limits: Analyzed later, most CMV-associated TCR beta chains appeared HLA-restricted. A missense variant in DCLRE1C was later tied to TCR beta V- and J-gene trimming. Excluded: some indistinguishable V segments such as TRBV6-2 and TRBV6-3. In an earlier analysis, in roughly 600 donors, most V segments appeared productive either ~87% or ~30% of the time.

13 Jbeta primers and 60 Vbeta primers were used for the PCR. The protocol was immunoSEQ multiplex PCR, while the TCRdb copy is restricted to in-frame clones and leaves out a portion. This sample has approximately 110,000 clones, with roughly 82% found just once. The V end was cut by 5 bases, the J end by 8 bases, with 22 bases between. The CDR3 runs to 16 residues. CDR1 and CDR2 from the germline V gene are LNHDA and SQIVND (reference sequence). This receptor was taken from a middle-aged woman in good health and CMV-seropositive. This chain connects TRBV19 to TRBJ2-1; a weak D match, TRBD2 (5 bases). Sequenced input: PBMCs. CDR3 residues: CASSGRTVLLVDEQFF. CDR3 in DNA: TGTGCCAGTAGTGGGCGGACTGTGCTCCTTGTGGATGAGCAGTTCTTC.